This T cell receptor (beta chain) was identified during a study of blood T cells in healthy people across ages. The authors ran a second PCR of roughly 6 to 12 cycles using a sample-barcoded 5' primer and a J-beta primer mix. The template-switch adaptor, which had 12 random nucleotides, put a tag on each cDNA molecule. In TCRdb, the 5' RACE reads were re-called with MiXCR into one record per CDR3 protein. Among hundreds of thousands of distinct CDR3 sequences listed, 35% to 50% were seen once. This clonotype was counted a single time. All donors came from Russia, were Caucasian and healthy, and spanned ages about 6 to 100. PBMCs numbering at least 6.5 million were isolated per sample. Germline V gene lookup returns CDR1 LGHDT and CDR2 YNNKEL (reference sequence). Trimming took 3 bases from V and 10 from J, leaving 13 bases between them. The CDR3 length is 13 residues.

Sequenced material: blood. The chain links TRBV3-1 to TRBJ2-1, with no clear D. This clonotype originated in a man older than 75 in good health. In nucleotides, the CDR3 is TGTGCCAGCAGCCAGTTGGCGACGGGCGAGCAGTTCTTC. The encoded protein is CASSQLATGEQFF.